This T cell receptor (beta chain) is drawn from a study of blood T cell repertoires in COVID-19. The CDR3 contains 13 residues. Trimming took off 2 bases at V and 3 bases at J, with 6 bases between the two ends. Germline CDR1 is SGHRS and CDR2 is YFSETQ. This table comes from immunoSEQ multiplex PCR, and its TCRdb copy is limited to in-frame clones, with some not included. The data contain fewer than 100,000 clones, approximately 72% of them singletons. V is TRBV5-1 and J is TRBJ2-1; TRBD1 is a possible D gene (6 bases). The sequence derives from a man between 70 and 80 years old with acute or convalescent COVID-19. The material sequenced was peripheral blood. The CDR3 nucleotides read TGCGCCAGCAGCTTCAGGGGCTACAATGAGCAGTTCTTC. Protein product: CASSFRGYNEQFF.